One and the same sample provided the 5 T cell receptor beta chains below, sequenced in a study of CXCR3-negative and CXCR3-positive naive CD8 T cells (dated by TCRdb to about 2019). Sequencing used a NextSeq 550. The Human TCR Profiling Kit (MiLaboratory) was used to prepare UMI-labeled 5' RACE TRB cDNA libraries. TCRdb reprocessed the reads and lists each CDR3 protein sequence as a single entry, with no DNA. The sample table holds 130,000 or so distinct CDR3 sequences. Together, the top ten hold 0.25% to 0.35% of the sample. Specimen: naive CXCR3- CD8+ T cells from blood. This specimen's cell subset or site label, per the study, means: CD45RO-CCR7+CD27+CD95- naive CD8+ T cells lacking CXCR3 (TNR3-). The receptor set was obtained from a human donor in good health. Some clones in this sample may be carry-over from other donors' samples.

The rearrangement joins TRBV3-1 to TRBJ1-2; no DNA is available, so the TRBD1 call from TCRdb remains unchecked. This CDR3 is built from 16 residues. The germline V gene has CDR1 LGHDT and CDR2 YNNKEL (reference sequence). Here the CDR3 reads CASSQERTGRGYGYTF.

V gene TRBV7-9 combines with J gene TRBJ2-7; TCRdb gives TRBD2 as the D gene, but with no DNA this cannot be confirmed. CDR3 size: 14 residues. Germline V gene data show CDR1 as SEHNR and CDR2 as FQNEAQ (reference sequence). The CDR3 here is CASSSDSPGYEQYF.

The chain links TRBV21-1 to TRBJ2-1; TCRdb proposes TRBD1, but this gene call is untestable without DNA. TRBV21-1 is noted as a pseudogene. The CDR3 spans 17 residues. Here the CDR3 reads CASSKEERTGVIYEQFF.

The genes are TRBV7-6 and TRBJ2-1; without DNA, the TCRdb call of TRBD2 cannot be checked. In germline, CDR1 is SGHVS, CDR2 FNYEAQ. The CDR3 loop spans 20 amino acids. CDR3 sequence reads: CASSSPLTSGGLLPYNEQFF.

This rearrangement joins TRBV7-9 to TRBJ2-7. This CDR3 spans 14 amino acids. Germline V gene sequence: CDR1 SEHNR, CDR2 FQNEAQ (reference sequence). CDR3 sequence: CASSTVASSYEQYF.